This record looks at one T cell receptor (beta chain) sequence and its context. Its cognate antigen is unknown. The sample belongs to a study of cytomegalovirus exposure and HLA in healthy donors. PCR primers comprised 60 Vbeta and 13 Jbeta primers. Here immunoSEQ multiplex PCR was the method, and the copy in TCRdb shows in-frame clones only, minus some. The sample lists 150,000 to 200,000 clones, 70% to 80% seen once, with 12% to 15% in the top ten. Study-wide points: Per a later analysis, 16,951 TCR beta sequences showed association with HLA alleles at 0.05 false discovery rate.

There are 15 residues in the CDR3. V dropped 5 bases and J dropped 6; count of bases not matched to a gene: 5. Looked up from germline, CDR1 is MGHDK and CDR2 is SYGVNS. This clonotype was sampled from a woman aged 30 to 39 in good health and CMV-seropositive. The genes are TRBV25-1 and TRBJ2-3, with TRBD2 matching 13 bases. The specimen sequenced was PBMCs. CDR3 bases: TGTGCCAGCAGTAGACTAGCGGGGGGCGGGGATACGCAGTATTTT. This translates into CASSRLAGGGDTQYF.